These 7 T cell receptor beta chains came from one sample sequenced in a study of graft-versus-host responses after intestinal transplantation. Generated by immunoSEQ multiplex PCR, the TCRdb table keeps only in-frame clones and is missing some. In the table there are under 25,000 clones, about 89% of which are singletons. The source material was bone marrow, sampled roughly 130 days after transplant. The receptors stem from a human patient who received an intestinal transplant, so some T cells may come from the graft donor.

The genes are TRBV29-1 and TRBJ2-7; TRBD1 aligns across 10 bases. The CDR3 consists of 15 residues. Trimming took 3 bases from V and 3 from J; bases not matched to a gene: 8. CDR1 is SQVTM and CDR2 is ANQGSEA in the germline V gene. The CDR3 sequence is CSVDMRGQGNYEQYF. Here the CDR3 DNA reads TGCAGCGTTGATATGCGGGGACAGGGGAACTACGAGCAGTACTTC.

CDR3 coding DNA: TGTGCCAGCAGTTTGACTAGCAGGTGGCCTATCGACGAGCAGTACTTC. Translated: CASSLTSRWPIDEQYF. This chain connects TRBV27 to TRBJ2-7; 7 positions match TRBD2. Germline CDR1 MNHEY, CDR2 SMNVEV (reference sequence). Losses at the gene ends were 3 bases for V and 5 bases for J; bases not matched to a gene: 13. The CDR3 is 16 amino acids.

The genes are TRBV6-1 and TRBJ2-3, with 9 nucleotides matching TRBD2. The CDR3 contains 15 residues. With V trimmed by 0 bases and J by 4 bases, 2 bases remained unmatched. Germline V gene data show CDR1 as MNHNS and CDR2 as SASEGT. CDR3 bases: TGTGCCAGCAGTGAAGCGGCGGGGGGGCCAGATACGCAGTATTTT. Its translation: CASSEAAGGPDTQYF.

The V call is TRBV5-4, the J call TRBJ2-7, with a tentative D call TRBD2 (5 bases). The germline V gene encodes CDR1 SGHNT and CDR2 YYREEE (reference sequence). The CDR3 sequence is 14 residues long. V lost 5 bases and J lost 5, with 17 bases in between. CDR3 amino acids: CASSLGRVRDEQYF. The CDR3 nucleotides read TGTGCCAGCAGTCTAGGGCGGGTTCGGGACGAGCAGTACTTC.

The chain carries TRBV7-9 and TRBJ1-2; D gene uncertain. Trimming took 5 bases from V and 8 from J, leaving 6 bases between them. CDR3 size: 10 residues. The germline gives CDR1 SEHNR, CDR2 FQNEAQ (reference sequence). For the CDR3, the DNA is TGTGCCAGCAGCCCATTCGGCTACACCTTC. Protein product: CASSPFGYTF.

V gene TRBV14 combines with J gene TRBJ1-3; D gene uncertain. Per the germline V gene, CDR1 is SGHDN and CDR2 is FVKESK. The CDR3 loop spans 16 amino acids. The V and J ends lost 0 bases and 1 base respectively, with 10 bases between them. The CDR3 reads CASSQDLLASGNTIYF. The CDR3 DNA reads TGTGCCAGCAGCCAAGACCTGCTGGCTTCTGGAAACACCATATATTTT.

Worth noting for this clone: It is unclear where the CDR3 begins or ends on the DNA, so no DNA is shown, and the CDR3 is as TCRdb lists it. The V gene is TRBV29-1, the J gene TRBJ1-2; TRBD1, the table's D call, lacks a check against the DNA. A total of 13 residues make up the CDR3, ends included. From germline, CDR1 is SQVTM and CDR2 ANQGSEA. The CDR3 spells CSVAKGALDSFAF.